The present TCR beta chain was sequenced within a study of a mutant IDH1 vaccine in newly diagnosed glioma. As for the study in general: Weeks 1, 3, 5, 7, 11, 15, 19 and 23 were when patients received their eight vaccinations. Patients received vaccination from 4-6 weeks after radiotherapy alone, or with temozolomide cycles.

The protocol was immunoSEQ multiplex PCR, while the TCRdb copy is restricted to in-frame clones and leaves out a portion. The data hold 110,000 or so clones, with roughly nine tenths observed a single time. Findings of the study overall: Pseudoprogression appeared independent of alterations in top peripheral clonotypes.

Regarding this clone: Its cognate antigen is unknown.

Time point: week 11, during vaccination. Alongside topical imiquimod, each dose of vaccine comprised 300 ug of mutant IDH1 20-mer peptide. Astrocytomas found in donors were new, WHO grade 3 or 4, IDH1-mutant and ATRX-lost. This CDR3 comprises 15 residues. V trimming: 5 bases; J trimming: 12 bases; junction bases outside the gene matches: 14. CDR1 and CDR2 from the germline V gene are MDHEN and SYDVKM. The chain has TRBV28 and TRBJ2-1, with 9 bases fitting TRBD2. The TCR was taken from a woman in her 50s with glioma. This specimen was PBMCs, taken from a glioma patient whose treatment included an IDH1 peptide vaccine. CDR3 sequence reads: CASSPLLAGQARQFF. The CDR3 coding sequence is TGTGCCAGCAGTCCCCTTCTAGCGGGGCAAGCTCGGCAGTTCTTC. Combining the CDR3 with reference TRBV28 and TRBJ2-1 gives the whole variable domain DVKVTQSSRYLVKRTGEKVFLECVQDMDHENMFWYRQDPGLGLRLIYFSYDVKMKEKGDIPEGYSVSREKKERFSLILESASTNQTSMYLCASSPLLAGQARQFFGPGTRLTVL.